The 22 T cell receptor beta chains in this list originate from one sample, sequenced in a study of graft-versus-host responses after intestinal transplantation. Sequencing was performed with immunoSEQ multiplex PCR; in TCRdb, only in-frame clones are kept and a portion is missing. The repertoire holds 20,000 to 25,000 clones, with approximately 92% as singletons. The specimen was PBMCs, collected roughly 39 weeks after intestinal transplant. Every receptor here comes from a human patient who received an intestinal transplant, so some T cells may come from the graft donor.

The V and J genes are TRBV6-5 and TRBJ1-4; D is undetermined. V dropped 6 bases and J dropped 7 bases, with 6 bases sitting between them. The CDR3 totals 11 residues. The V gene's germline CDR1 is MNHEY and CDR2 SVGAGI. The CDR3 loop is CASRRLEKLFF. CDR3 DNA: TGTGCCAGCAGGCGCCTTGAAAAACTGTTTTTT.

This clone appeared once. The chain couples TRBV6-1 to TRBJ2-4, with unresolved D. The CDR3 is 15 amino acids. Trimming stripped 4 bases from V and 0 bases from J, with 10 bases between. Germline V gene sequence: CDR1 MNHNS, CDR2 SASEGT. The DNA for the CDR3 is TGTGCCAGCAGTGGGGCAAGGGCAGCCAAAAACATTCAGTACTTC. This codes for CASSGARAAKNIQYF.

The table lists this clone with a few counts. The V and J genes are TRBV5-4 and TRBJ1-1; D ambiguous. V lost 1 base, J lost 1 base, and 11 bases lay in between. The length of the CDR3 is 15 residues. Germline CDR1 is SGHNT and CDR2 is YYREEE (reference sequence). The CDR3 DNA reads TGTGCCAGCAGCTTGTTGAACCAGGCGAACACTGAAGCTTTCTTT. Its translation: CASSLLNQANTEAFF.

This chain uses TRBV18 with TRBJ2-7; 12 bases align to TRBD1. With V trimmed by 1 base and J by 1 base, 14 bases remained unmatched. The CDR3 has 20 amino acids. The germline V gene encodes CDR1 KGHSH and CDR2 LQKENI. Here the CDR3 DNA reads TGTGCCAGCTCACCACAGGTGGGCGGACGGGGACAGGGGGCATCCTACGAGCAGTACTTC. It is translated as CASSPQVGGRGQGASYEQYF. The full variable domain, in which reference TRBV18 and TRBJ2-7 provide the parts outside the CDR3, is NAGVMQNPRHLVRRRGQEARLRCSPMKGHSHVYWYRQLPEEGLKFMVYLQKENIIDESGMPKERFSAEFPKEGPSILRIQQVVRGDSAAYFCASSPQVGGRGQGASYEQYFGPGTRLTVT.

CDR3 loop: CASSPQGDTEAFF. The CDR3 bases are TGTGCCAGCTCACCACAGGGGGACACTGAAGCTTTCTTT. The chain couples TRBV18 to TRBJ1-1; D perhaps matches TRBD1 (6 bases). Germline V gene data show CDR1 as KGHSH and CDR2 as LQKENI. Trimming stripped 1 base from V and 3 bases from J, with 6 bases between. This CDR3 has 13 residues.

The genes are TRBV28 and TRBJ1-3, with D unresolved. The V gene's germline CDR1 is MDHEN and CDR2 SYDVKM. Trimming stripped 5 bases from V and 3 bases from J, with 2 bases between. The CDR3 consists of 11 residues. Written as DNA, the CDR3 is TGTGCCAGCAGTAATGGAAACACCATATATTTT. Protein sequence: CASSNGNTIYF.

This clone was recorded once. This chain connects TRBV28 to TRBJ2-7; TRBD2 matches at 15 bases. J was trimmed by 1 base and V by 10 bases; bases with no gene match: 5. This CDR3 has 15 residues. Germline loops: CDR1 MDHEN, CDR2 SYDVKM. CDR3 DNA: TGTGCCATTGGGGGACTAGCGGGAGGATCCTACGAGCAGTACTTC. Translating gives CAIGGLAGGSYEQYF.

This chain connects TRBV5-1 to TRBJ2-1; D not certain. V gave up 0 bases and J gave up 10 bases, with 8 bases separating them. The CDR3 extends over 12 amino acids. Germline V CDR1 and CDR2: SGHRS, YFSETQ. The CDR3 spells CASSLASLEQFF. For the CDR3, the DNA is TGCGCCAGCAGCTTGGCGAGCTTAGAGCAGTTCTTC.

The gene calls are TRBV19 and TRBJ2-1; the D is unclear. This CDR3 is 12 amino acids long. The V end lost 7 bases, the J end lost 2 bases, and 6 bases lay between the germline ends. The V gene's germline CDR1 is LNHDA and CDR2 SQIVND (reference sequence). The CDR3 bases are TGTGCCAGTAAGGGCACCTACAATGAGCAGTTCTTC. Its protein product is CASKGTYNEQFF.

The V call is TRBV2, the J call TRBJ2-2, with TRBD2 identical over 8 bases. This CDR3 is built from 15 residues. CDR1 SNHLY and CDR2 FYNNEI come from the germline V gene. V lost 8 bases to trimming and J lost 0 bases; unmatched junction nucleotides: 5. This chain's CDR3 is CASEREGTNTGELFF. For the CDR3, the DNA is TGTGCCAGCGAACGGGAGGGAACGAACACCGGGGAGCTGTTTTTT.

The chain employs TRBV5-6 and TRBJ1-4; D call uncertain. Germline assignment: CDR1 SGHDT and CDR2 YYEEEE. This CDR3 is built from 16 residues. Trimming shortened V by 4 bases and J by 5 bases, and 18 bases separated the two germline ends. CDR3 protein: CASSPYGGQQNEKLFF. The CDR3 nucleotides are TGTGCCAGCAGCCCCTATGGAGGGCAGCAAAATGAAAAACTGTTTTTT. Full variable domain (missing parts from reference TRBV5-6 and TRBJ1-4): DAGVTQSPTHLIKTRGQQVTLRCSPKSGHDTVSWYQQALGQGPQFIFQYYEEEERQRGNFPDRFSGHQFPNYSSELNVNALLLGDSALYLCASSPYGGQQNEKLFFGSGTQLSVL.

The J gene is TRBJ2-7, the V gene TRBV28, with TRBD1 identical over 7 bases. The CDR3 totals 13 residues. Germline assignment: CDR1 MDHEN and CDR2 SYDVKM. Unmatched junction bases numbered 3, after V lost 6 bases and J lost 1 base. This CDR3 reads CASSNRGSYEQYF. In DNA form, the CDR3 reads TGTGCCAGCAGCAACAGGGGTTCCTACGAGCAGTACTTC.

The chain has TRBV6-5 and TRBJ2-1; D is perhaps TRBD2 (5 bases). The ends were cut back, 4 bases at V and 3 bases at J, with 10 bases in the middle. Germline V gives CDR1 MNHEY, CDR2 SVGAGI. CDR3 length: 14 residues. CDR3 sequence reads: CASSSARVYNEQFF. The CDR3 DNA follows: TGTGCCAGCAGTTCTGCGCGGGTCTACAATGAGCAGTTCTTC.

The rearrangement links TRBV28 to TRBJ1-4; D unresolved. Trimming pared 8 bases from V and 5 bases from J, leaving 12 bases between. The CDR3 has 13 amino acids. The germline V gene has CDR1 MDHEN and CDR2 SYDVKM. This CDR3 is CASGPRSNEKLFF. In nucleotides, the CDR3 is TGTGCCAGCGGACCTCGGTCGAATGAAAAACTGTTTTTT.

The CDR3 loop reads CASSLADISYEQYF. CDR3 in DNA: TGTGCCAGCAGCTTAGCGGACATCTCCTACGAGCAGTACTTC. This chain joins TRBV13 and TRBJ2-7, with a weak D call TRBD1 (5 bases). The germline V gene encodes CDR1 PRHDT and CDR2 FYEKMQ (reference sequence). The CDR3 is made up of 14 amino acids. V lost 1 base and J lost 0, with 7 bases in between.

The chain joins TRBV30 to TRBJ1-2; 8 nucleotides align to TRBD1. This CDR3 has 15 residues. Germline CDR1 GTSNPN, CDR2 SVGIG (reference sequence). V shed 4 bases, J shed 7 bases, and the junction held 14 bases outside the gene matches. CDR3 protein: CAWTLGGTGGFGYTF. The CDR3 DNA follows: TGTGCCTGGACCCTGGGGGGGACAGGTGGCTTTGGCTACACCTTC.

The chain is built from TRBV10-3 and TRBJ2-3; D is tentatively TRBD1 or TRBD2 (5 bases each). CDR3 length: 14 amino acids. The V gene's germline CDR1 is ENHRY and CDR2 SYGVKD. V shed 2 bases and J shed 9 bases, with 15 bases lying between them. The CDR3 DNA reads TGTGCCATCAGTGAGCCTCGGGGCCAGAGAACGCAGTATTTT. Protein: CAISEPRGQRTQYF.

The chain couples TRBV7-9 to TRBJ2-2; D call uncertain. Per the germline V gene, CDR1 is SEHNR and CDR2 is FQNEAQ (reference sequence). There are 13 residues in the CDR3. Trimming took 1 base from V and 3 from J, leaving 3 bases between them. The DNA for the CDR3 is TGTGCCAGCAGCTTAGGTGACACCGGGGAGCTGTTTTTT. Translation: CASSLGDTGELFF.

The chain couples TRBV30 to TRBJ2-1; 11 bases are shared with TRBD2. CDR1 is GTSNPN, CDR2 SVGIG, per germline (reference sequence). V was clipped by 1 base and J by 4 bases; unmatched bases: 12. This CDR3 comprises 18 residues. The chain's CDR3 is CAWSAYLGLAGGYNEQFF. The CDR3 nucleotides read TGTGCCTGGAGTGCCTACCTCGGACTAGCGGGCGGGTACAATGAGCAGTTCTTC.

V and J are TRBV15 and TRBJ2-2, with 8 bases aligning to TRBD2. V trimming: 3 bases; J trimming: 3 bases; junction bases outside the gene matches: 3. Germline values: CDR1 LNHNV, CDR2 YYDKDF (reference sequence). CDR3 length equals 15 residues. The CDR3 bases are TGTGCCACCAGCAGGCAGCGGGAGCACACCGGGGAGCTGTTTTTT. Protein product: CATSRQREHTGELFF.

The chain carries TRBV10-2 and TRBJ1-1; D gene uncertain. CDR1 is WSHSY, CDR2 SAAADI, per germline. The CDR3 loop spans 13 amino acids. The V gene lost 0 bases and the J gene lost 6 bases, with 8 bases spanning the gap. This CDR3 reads CASSESVQAEAFF. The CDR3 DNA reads TGCGCCAGCAGTGAGTCGGTCCAGGCTGAAGCTTTCTTT.

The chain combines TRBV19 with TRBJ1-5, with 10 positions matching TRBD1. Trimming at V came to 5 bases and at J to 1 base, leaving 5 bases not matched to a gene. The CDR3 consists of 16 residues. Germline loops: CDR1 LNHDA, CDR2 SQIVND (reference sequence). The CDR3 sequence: CASSARDRGSNQPQHF. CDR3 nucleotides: TGTGCCAGTAGTGCCAGGGACAGGGGAAGCAATCAGCCCCAGCATTTT. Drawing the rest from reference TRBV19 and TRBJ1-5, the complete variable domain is DGGITQSPKYLFRKEGQNVTLSCEQNLNHDAMYWYRQDPGQGLRLIYYSQIVNDFQKGDIAEGYSVSREKKESFPLTVTSAQKNPTAFYLCASSARDRGSNQPQHFGDGTRLSIL.